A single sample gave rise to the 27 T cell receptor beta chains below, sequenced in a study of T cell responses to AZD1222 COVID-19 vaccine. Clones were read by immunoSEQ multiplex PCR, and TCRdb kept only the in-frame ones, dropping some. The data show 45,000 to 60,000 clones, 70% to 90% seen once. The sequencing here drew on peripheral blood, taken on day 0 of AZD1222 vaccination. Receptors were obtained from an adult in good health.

CDR3 in DNA: TGTGCCAGCTCACCCTCCAATGGCTACACCTTC. As protein: CASSPSNGYTF. The chain combines TRBV18 with TRBJ1-2; D unclear. Trimming left V 3 bases short and J 6 bases short, with 5 bases between. Germline V CDR1 and CDR2: KGHSH, LQKENI. CDR3 length equals 11 residues.

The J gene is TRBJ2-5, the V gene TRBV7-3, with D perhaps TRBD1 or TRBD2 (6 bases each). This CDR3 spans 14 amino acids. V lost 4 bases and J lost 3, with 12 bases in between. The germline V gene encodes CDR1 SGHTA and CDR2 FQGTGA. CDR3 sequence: CASSSPGGEETQYF. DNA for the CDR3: TGTGCCAGCAGCTCCCCCGGGGGCGAAGAGACCCAGTACTTC.

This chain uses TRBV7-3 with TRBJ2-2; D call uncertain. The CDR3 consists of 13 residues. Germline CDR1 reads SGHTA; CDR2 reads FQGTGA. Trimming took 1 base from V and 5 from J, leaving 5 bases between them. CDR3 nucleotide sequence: TGTGCCAGCAGCTTAAGCTCTACCGGGGAGCTGTTTTTT. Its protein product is CASSLSSTGELFF.

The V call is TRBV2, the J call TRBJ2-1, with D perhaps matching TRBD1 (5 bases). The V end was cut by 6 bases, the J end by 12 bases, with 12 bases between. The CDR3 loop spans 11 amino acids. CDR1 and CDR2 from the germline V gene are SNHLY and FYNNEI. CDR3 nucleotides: TGTGCCAGCAGCCCGACCCAGGGGCAGTTCTTC. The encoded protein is CASSPTQGQFF.

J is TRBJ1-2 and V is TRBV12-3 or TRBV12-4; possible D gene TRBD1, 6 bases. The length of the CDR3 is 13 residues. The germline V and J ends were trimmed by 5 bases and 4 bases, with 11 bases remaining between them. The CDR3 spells CASSQTGAYGYTF. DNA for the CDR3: TGTGCCAGCAGTCAGACAGGAGCCTATGGCTACACCTTC.

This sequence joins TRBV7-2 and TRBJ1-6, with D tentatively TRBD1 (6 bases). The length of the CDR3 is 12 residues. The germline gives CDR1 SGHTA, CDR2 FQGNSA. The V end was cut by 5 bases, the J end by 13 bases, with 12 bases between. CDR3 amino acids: CASSGYRVPLHF. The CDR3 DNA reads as TGTGCCAGCAGCGGATACAGGGTCCCCCTCCACTTT.

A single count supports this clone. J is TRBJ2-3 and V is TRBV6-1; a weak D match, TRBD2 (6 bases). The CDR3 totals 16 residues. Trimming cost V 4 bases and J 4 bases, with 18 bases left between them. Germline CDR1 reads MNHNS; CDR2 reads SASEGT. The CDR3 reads CASSGGGQVSADTQYF. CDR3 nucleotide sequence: TGTGCCAGCAGTGGAGGAGGGCAGGTTAGTGCAGATACGCAGTATTTT.

The CDR3 region is CASSLAGMLAGGDNEQFF. The DNA for the CDR3 is TGTGCCAGCAGCTTAGCCGGAATGCTAGCGGGGGGGGACAATGAGCAGTTCTTC. The chain carries TRBV7-9 and TRBJ2-1, with TRBD2 matching over 12 bases. The CDR3 has 18 amino acids. CDR1 SEHNR and CDR2 FQNEAQ come from the germline V gene (reference sequence). J lost 5 bases, V lost 0 bases, and 8 bases had no gene match.

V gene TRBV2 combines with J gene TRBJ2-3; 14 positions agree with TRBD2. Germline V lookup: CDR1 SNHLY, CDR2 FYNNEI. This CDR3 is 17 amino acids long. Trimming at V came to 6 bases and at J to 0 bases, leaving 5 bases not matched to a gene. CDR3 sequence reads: CASRGTSGRSSTDTQYF. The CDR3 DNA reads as TGTGCCAGCAGAGGGACTAGCGGGAGATCTAGCACAGATACGCAGTATTTT.

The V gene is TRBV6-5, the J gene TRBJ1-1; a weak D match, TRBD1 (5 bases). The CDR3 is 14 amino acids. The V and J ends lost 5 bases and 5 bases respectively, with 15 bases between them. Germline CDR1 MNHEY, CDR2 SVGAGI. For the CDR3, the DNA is TGTGCCAGCAGTCACAGGACTTCGGAGACTGAAGCTTTCTTT. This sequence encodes CASSHRTSETEAFF.

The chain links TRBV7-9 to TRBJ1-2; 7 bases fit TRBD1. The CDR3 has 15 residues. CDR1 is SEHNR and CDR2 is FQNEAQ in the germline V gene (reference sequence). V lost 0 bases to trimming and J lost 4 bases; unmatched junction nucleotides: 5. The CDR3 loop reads CASSLASGDSYGYTF. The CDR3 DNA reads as TGTGCCAGCAGCTTAGCGTCGGGGGACAGCTATGGCTACACCTTC.

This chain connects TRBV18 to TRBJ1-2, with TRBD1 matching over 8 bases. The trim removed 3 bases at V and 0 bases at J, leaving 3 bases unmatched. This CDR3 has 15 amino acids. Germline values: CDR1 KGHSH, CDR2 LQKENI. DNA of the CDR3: TGTGCCAGCTCACCCGGACAGGGTTCTAACTATGGCTACACCTTC. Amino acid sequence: CASSPGQGSNYGYTF.

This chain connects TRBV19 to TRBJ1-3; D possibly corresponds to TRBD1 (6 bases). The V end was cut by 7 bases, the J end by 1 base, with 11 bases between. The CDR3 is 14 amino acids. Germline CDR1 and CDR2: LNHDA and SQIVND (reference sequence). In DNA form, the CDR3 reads TGTGCCAGTAATCGGGGGGCATCTGGAAACACCATATATTTT. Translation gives CASNRGASGNTIYF.

The CDR3 region is CATSDSDREAFF. The CDR3 DNA reads TGTGCCACCAGTGACTCAGACAGAGAAGCTTTCTTT. The rearrangement joins TRBV24-1 to TRBJ1-1; D might be TRBD1 (5 bases). CDR1 KGHDR and CDR2 SFDVKD come from the germline V gene. The CDR3 contains 12 residues. Trimming removed 4 bases from V and 8 bases from J, with 10 bases in between.

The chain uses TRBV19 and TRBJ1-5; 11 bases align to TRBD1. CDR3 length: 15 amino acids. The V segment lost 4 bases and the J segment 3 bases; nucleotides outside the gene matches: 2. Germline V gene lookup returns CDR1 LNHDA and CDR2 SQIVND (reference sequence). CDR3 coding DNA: TGTGCCAGTAGTACGGGACAGGGGGACAATCAGCCCCAGCATTTT. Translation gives CASSTGQGDNQPQHF.

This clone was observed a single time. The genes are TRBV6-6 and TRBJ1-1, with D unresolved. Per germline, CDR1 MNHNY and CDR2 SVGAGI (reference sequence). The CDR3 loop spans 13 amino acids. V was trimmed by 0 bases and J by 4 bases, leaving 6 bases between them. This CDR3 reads CASSYSFSTEAFF. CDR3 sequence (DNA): TGTGCCAGCAGTTACTCGTTCAGCACTGAAGCTTTCTTT.

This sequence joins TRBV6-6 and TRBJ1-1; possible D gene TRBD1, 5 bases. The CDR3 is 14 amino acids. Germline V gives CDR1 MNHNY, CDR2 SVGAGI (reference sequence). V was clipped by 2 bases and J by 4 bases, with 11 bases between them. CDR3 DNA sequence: TGTGCCAGCAGTTACCAGGGATTTGTCACTGAAGCTTTCTTT. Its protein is CASSYQGFVTEAFF.

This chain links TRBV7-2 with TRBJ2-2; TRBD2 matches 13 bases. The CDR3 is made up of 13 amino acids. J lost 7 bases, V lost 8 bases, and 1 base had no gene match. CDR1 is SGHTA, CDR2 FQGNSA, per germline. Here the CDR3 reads CASGLAGVGELFF. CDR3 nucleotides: TGTGCCAGCGGACTAGCGGGGGTCGGGGAGCTGTTTTTT.

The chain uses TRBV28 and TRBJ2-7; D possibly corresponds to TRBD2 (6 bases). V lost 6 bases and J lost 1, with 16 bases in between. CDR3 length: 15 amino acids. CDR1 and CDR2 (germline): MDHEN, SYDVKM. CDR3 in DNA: TGTGCCAGCAGCGTGGTGGCGGGGCCTTCCTACGAGCAGTACTTC. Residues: CASSVVAGPSYEQYF.

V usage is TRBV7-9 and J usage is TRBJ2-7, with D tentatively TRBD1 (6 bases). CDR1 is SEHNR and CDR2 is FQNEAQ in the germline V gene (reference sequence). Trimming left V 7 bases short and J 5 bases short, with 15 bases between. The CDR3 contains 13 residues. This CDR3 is CASNPTRGHEQYF. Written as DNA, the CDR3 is TGTGCCAGCAACCCGACCAGGGGCCACGAGCAGTACTTC. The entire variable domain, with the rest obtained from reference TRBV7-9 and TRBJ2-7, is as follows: DTGVSQNPRHKITKRGQNVTFRCDPISEHNRLYWYRQTLGQGPEFLTYFQNEAQLEKSRLLSDRFSAERPKGSFSTLEIQRTEQGDSAMYLCASNPTRGHEQYFGPGTRLTVT.

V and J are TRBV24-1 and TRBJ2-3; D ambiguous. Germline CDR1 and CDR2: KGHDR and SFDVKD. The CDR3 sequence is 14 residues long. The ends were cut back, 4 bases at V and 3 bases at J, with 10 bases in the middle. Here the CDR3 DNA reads TGTGCCACCAGTGACCCCCGAACGACAGATACGCAGTATTTT. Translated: CATSDPRTTDTQYF.

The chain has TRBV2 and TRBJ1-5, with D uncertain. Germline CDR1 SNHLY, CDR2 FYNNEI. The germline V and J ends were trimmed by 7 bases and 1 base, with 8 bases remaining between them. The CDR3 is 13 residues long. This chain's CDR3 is CASNVISNQPQHF. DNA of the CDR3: TGTGCCAGCAATGTCATCAGCAATCAGCCCCAGCATTTT.

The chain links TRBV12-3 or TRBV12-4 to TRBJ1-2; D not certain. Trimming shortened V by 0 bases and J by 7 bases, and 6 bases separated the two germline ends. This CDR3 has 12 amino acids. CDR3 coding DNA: TGTGCCAGCAGTTTAGCCGGAGCTGGCTACACCTTC. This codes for CASSLAGAGYTF.

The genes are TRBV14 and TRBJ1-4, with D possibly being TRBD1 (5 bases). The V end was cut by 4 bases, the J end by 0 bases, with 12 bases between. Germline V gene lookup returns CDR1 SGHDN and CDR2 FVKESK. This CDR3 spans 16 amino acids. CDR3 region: CASSRGGSTTNEKLFF. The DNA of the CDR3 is TGTGCCAGCAGCCGGGGGGGGTCGACAACTAATGAAAAACTGTTTTTT.

This chain's CDR3 is CASSQVAVIGRDYGYTF. Written as DNA, the CDR3 is TGTGCCAGCAGCCAAGTCGCCGTAATAGGGCGCGACTATGGCTACACCTTC. This sequence joins TRBV3-1 (or the pseudogene TRBV3-2) and TRBJ1-2; no definite D call. Trimming shortened V by 1 base and J by 3 bases, and 18 bases separated the two germline ends. CDR1 LGHDT and CDR2 YNNKEL come from the germline V gene (reference sequence). The CDR3 has 17 residues.

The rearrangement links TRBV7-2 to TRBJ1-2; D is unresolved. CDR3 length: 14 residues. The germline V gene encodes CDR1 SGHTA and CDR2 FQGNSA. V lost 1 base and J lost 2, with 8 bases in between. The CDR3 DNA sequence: TGTGCCAGCAGCTTAGAGGTGGGGAACTATGGCTACACCTTC. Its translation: CASSLEVGNYGYTF.

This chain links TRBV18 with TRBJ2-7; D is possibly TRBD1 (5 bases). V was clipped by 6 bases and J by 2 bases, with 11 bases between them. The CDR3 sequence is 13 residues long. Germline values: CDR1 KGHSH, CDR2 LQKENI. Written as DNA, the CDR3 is TGTGCCAGCTCGAGCCAGGGCACCTACGAGCAGTACTTC. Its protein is CASSSQGTYEQYF.